The 13 T cell receptor beta chains below all came from one sample that was sequenced in a study of T cells in Graves' hyperthyroidism and ophthalmopathy. Amplified TCR beta CDR3 regions came from RNA transcripts. HTBI primers were the set used in a first-round RT-PCR of the TCR CDR3. TCRdb reprocessed the multiplex PCR reads via MiXCR and lists one record per CDR3 protein. The sample gives hundreds of thousands of distinct CDR3 sequences, roughly a sixth of which show up once; around 3.3% is in the top ten. Material for sequencing was blood. The receptors originated from a middle-aged woman with Graves' ophthalmopathy.

This clonotype was counted only a few times. The chain carries TRBV12-5 and TRBJ2-1; 9 nucleotides line up with TRBD1. Trimming at V came to 3 bases and at J to 9 bases, leaving 3 bases not matched to a gene. Germline CDR1 reads LGHNT; CDR2 reads FRNRAP. The CDR3 totals 13 residues. The CDR3 DNA sequence: TGTGCTAGTGGTTTTCCGGACAGGGGTGAGCAGTTCTTC. It codes for CASGFPDRGEQFF.

The table lists this clonotype with many counts. The V gene is TRBV20-1, the J gene TRBJ2-3; no firm D call. Trimming removed 5 bases from V and 1 base from J, with 10 bases in between. CDR1 and CDR2 from the germline V gene are DFQATT and SNEGSKA (reference sequence). CDR3 length equals 13 residues. The CDR3 here is CSADSWGTDTQYF. The CDR3 DNA reads as TGCAGTGCTGATAGCTGGGGCACAGATACGCAGTATTTT.

The chain is built from TRBV6-1 and TRBJ2-5; 8 nucleotides line up with TRBD2. The V segment lost 6 bases and the J segment 5 bases; nucleotides outside the gene matches: 8. Germline V gene data show CDR1 as MNHNS and CDR2 as SASEGT. CDR3 length: 14 amino acids. The CDR3 nucleotides are TGTGCCAGCAGCCATAACCGGGGGGGGGAGACCCAGTACTTC. This gives the protein CASSHNRGGETQYF.

This clonotype was seen at least ten times. The chain has TRBV2 and TRBJ2-7, with D perhaps TRBD1 or TRBD2 (5 bases each). The germline CDR1 and CDR2 sequences are SNHLY and FYNNEI. V lost 8 bases and J 0 bases, leaving 20 bases between the germline ends. The CDR3 covers 16 residues. This CDR3 is CASATDRGSPSYEQYF. CDR3 nucleotides: TGTGCCAGCGCGACCGATCGGGGCTCCCCCTCCTACGAGCAGTACTTC.

In the case of this clonotype: A read error may be the cause here, since a much bigger clone is one base away. V is TRBV5-1 and J is TRBJ2-7; 12 nucleotides agree with TRBD2. V was pared by 0 bases and J by 3 bases, with 10 bases of the junction left unmatched. CDR1 and CDR2 (germline): SGHRS, YFSETQ. This CDR3 has 18 residues. This chain's CDR3 is CASSLVPSGGDANYEQYF. In nucleotides, the CDR3 is TGCGCCAGCAGCTTGGTTCCTAGCGGGGGGGATGCCAACTACGAGCAGTACTTC.

This clonotype was seen at least ten times. This chain joins TRBV11-2 and TRBJ2-3, with 11 bases that match TRBD2. The CDR3 is 15 amino acids. J lost 7 bases, V lost 5 bases, and 8 bases had no gene match. Germline V lookup: CDR1 SGHAT, CDR2 FQNNGV. The CDR3: CASSMGLAEGNTQYF. CDR3 in DNA: TGTGCCAGCAGCATGGGACTAGCGGAAGGGAATACGCAGTATTTT.

This clonotype was counted many times. The V and J genes are TRBV2 and TRBJ2-3; weak D call: TRBD2 (6 bases). The CDR3 totals 15 residues. The V and J ends lost 4 bases and 6 bases respectively, with 17 bases between them. Germline CDR1 is SNHLY and CDR2 is FYNNEI. The CDR3 spells CASSATSTRGDTQYF. The CDR3 nucleotides are TGTGCCAGCAGTGCCACTAGCACACGGGGGGATACGCAGTATTTT.

The chain uses TRBV27 and TRBJ1-6; D gene uncertain. The CDR3 runs to 12 residues. CDR1 is MNHEY, CDR2 SMNVEV, per germline (reference sequence). Trimming stripped 10 bases from V and 10 bases from J, with 14 bases between. CDR3 DNA: TGTGCCACCATGATACCCGGGTCACCCCTCCACTTT. It codes for CATMIPGSPLHF.

This clonotype was detected ten times or more. The chain joins TRBV30 to TRBJ2-5, with 9 nucleotides matching TRBD1. This CDR3 spans 14 amino acids. The V gene's germline CDR1 is GTSNPN and CDR2 SVGIG (reference sequence). The V segment lost 4 bases and the J segment 5 bases; nucleotides outside the gene matches: 8. The CDR3, as DNA: TGTGCCTGGAACCCGGGACAGGGAATGGAGACCCAGTACTTC. As protein: CAWNPGQGMETQYF.

This clonotype has ten or more counts. CDR3 in DNA: TGTGCCAGCAGTTTAGCCCTACAGGGTACCTACCTCCACTTT. Its translation is CASSLALQGTYLHF. The genes are TRBV27 and TRBJ1-6, with D perhaps matching TRBD1 (6 bases). The V end lost 2 bases, the J end lost 15 bases, and 17 bases lay between the germline ends. This CDR3 is built from 14 residues. CDR1 is MNHEY and CDR2 is SMNVEV in the germline V gene (reference sequence).

A few counts support this clonotype. The chain joins TRBV29-1 to TRBJ2-3, with TRBD2 matching 10 bases. The V gene's germline CDR1 is SQVTM and CDR2 ANQGSEA. This CDR3 has 14 residues. The ends lost 5 bases at V and 6 bases at J; junction bases unmatched: 8. In DNA form, the CDR3 reads TGCAGCGTTCCGACTAGCGGGCGAGGGGATACGCAGTATTTT. It codes for CSVPTSGRGDTQYF.

The chain is built from TRBV5-1 and TRBJ2-7, with 10 bases aligning to TRBD2. There are 14 residues in the CDR3. Germline V gives CDR1 SGHRS, CDR2 YFSETQ. Trimming removed 7 bases from V and 0 bases from J; junction bases left unmatched: 4. CDR3 coding DNA: TGCGCCAGCGGCACTAGCGGGGACTCCTACGAGCAGTACTTC. It encodes CASGTSGDSYEQYF.

The sample holds a few counts of this clonotype. The chain is built from TRBV6-1 and TRBJ2-3; D is undetermined. Between the trimmed V and J ends, which lost 0 bases and 2 bases, there was a span of 0 bases. From germline, CDR1 is MNHNS and CDR2 SASEGT. This CDR3 contains 12 residues. The CDR3 DNA sequence: TGTGCCAGCAGTGAAGCCACAGATACGCAGTATTTT. This encodes CASSEATDTQYF.